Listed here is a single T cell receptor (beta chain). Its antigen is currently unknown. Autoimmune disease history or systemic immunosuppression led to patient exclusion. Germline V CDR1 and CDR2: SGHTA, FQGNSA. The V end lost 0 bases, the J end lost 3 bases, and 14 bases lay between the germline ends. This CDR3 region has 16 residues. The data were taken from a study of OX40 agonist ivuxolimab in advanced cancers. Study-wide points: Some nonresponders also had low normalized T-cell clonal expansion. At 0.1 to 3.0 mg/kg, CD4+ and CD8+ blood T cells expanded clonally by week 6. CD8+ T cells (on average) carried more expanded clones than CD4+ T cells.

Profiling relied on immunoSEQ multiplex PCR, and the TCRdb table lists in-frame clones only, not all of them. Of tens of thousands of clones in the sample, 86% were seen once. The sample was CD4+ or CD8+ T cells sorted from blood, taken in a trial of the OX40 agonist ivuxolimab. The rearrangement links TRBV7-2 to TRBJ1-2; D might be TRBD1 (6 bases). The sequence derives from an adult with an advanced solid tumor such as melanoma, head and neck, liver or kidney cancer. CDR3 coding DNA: TGTGCCAGCAGCTTAGCGCTTCGGGAGGGGGACTATGGCTACACCTTC. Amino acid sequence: CASSLALREGDYGYTF.